Listed here are 18 T cell receptor beta chains from one sample, sequenced in a study of T cell repertoires in cytomegalovirus infection. TCRdb reprocessed the reads via MiXCR and lists one record per CDR3 protein. This table holds about 830,000 distinct CDR3 sequences, approximately 32% found once. No antigen has been identified for these receptors. The sequenced sample was cultured CD8+ T cells from PBMCs, obtained from culture after CMV antigen stimulation. The receptors originated from a human donor in good health (CMV status not recorded). Some clones in this sample may be carry-over from other donors' samples.

This chain joins TRBV19 and TRBJ2-7; 11 bases are shared with TRBD1. CDR1 LNHDA and CDR2 SQIVND come from the germline V gene (reference sequence). This CDR3 region has 12 residues. J gave up 5 bases and V 8 bases, and 2 bases lay outside the gene matches. The CDR3: CASSGQGDEQYV. As DNA, the CDR3 is TGTGCCAGTTCGGGACAGGGGGACGAGCAGTACGTC.

This clonotype came up a few times. The chain couples TRBV7-6 to TRBJ2-1; 10 nucleotides align to TRBD1. Per the germline V gene, CDR1 is SGHVS and CDR2 is FNYEAQ. The CDR3 runs 16 residues. The CDR3 loop reads CASTPGTGDFYNEQFF. CDR3 DNA: TGTGCTAGTACTCCAGGGACAGGGGACTTCTACAATGAGCAGTTCTTC.

The rearrangement links TRBV4-1 to TRBJ1-1; D gene uncertain. Germline values: CDR1 MGHRA, CDR2 YSYEKL. Trimming removed 0 bases at V and 4 bases at J, with 6 bases between. This CDR3 has 13 residues. CDR3 in amino acids: CASSQEPITEAFF. The CDR3 coding sequence is TGCGCCAGCAGCCAAGAACCGATCACTGAAGCTTTCTTT.

For the CDR3, the DNA is TGTGCCAGCAGCTCCGCCCACACTGAAGCTTTCTTT. It encodes CASSSAHTEAFF. The J gene is TRBJ1-1, the V gene TRBV7-6, with unresolved D. The CDR3 sequence is 12 residues long. In germline, CDR1 is SGHVS, CDR2 FNYEAQ. V lost 4 bases, J lost 3 bases, and 6 bases lay in between.

This clonotype was observed a few times. V is TRBV12-5 and J is TRBJ1-4; D is unclear. Trimming removed 7 bases at V and 7 bases at J, with 10 bases between. CDR3 length: 12 residues. Germline values: CDR1 LGHNT, CDR2 FRNRAP. Written as DNA, the CDR3 is TGTGCTAGTGCCGATTCGGGTGAAAAACTGTTTTTT. Translating gives CASADSGEKLFF.

In its sample, this clonotype was seen a few times. The chain is built from TRBV5-4 and TRBJ1-4, with 7 bases lining up with TRBD1. CDR3 size: 17 residues. Germline V gene sequence: CDR1 SGHNT, CDR2 YYREEE (reference sequence). The junction had 16 bases not matched to a gene; V was cut back by 5 bases and J by 6 bases. The CDR3 coding sequence is TGTGCCAGCAGACGATGGGACCCGGGACAGCCTGATGAAAAACTGTTTTTT. Its protein is CASRRWDPGQPDEKLFF.

This clonotype was seen many times. This chain uses TRBV7-2 with TRBJ1-5; D remains unclear. The length of the CDR3 is 15 residues. Germline V gives CDR1 SGHTA, CDR2 FQGNSA. V lost 1 base, J lost 1 base, and 8 bases lay in between. The CDR3 DNA follows: TGTGCCAGCAGCTTAGACAAAAGGAGCAATCAGCCCCAGCATTTT. Translating it yields CASSLDKRSNQPQHF.

The chain links TRBV5-6 to TRBJ2-1, with D perhaps given as TRBD1 or TRBD2 (6 bases each). Trimming pared 4 bases from V and 13 bases from J, leaving 30 bases between. CDR1 is SGHDT and CDR2 is YYEEEE in the germline V gene. This CDR3 is 17 amino acids long. The CDR3 DNA reads as TGTGCCAGCAGCGATAAGAAGGGGGGCGATTGGCCACCCAACCAGTTCTTC. It translates to CASSDKKGGDWPPNQFF. The full variable domain, completed using reference TRBV5-6 and TRBJ2-1, is DAGVTQSPTHLIKTRGQQVTLRCSPKSGHDTVSWYQQALGQGPQFIFQYYEEEERQRGNFPDRFSGHQFPNYSSELNVNALLLGDSALYLCASSDKKGGDWPPNQFFGPGTRLTVL.

In the case of this clonotype: One junction end does not reproduce the germline sequence, and a read error may be involved. J is TRBJ2-3 and V is TRBV27, with 8 positions matching TRBD1. The germline V gene has CDR1 MNHEY and CDR2 SMNVEV (reference sequence). The length of the CDR3 is 13 residues. CDR3 bases: TGTGCCAGCAGTTTCAACAGGGGGGATACGCGGTATTTT. This sequence encodes CASSFNRGDTRYF.

The V and J genes are TRBV27 and TRBJ1-2, with D possibly being TRBD1 (6 bases). The CDR3 is 15 amino acids. V lost 4 bases to trimming and J lost 5 bases, with 17 bases between them. Germline CDR1 is MNHEY and CDR2 is SMNVEV (reference sequence). The CDR3 spells CASSSTGKGVYGYTF. As DNA, the CDR3 is TGTGCCAGCAGTTCAACAGGGAAGGGTGTGTATGGCTACACCTTC.

The table lists this clonotype with a few counts. This rearrangement joins TRBV4-1 to TRBJ2-3, with 14 bases that match TRBD2. Germline V lookup: CDR1 MGHRA, CDR2 YSYEKL. V lost 4 bases, J lost 2 bases, and 5 bases stayed unmatched. The CDR3 is 17 amino acids. The CDR3 protein is CASSPSGLAGVTDTQYF. The CDR3 DNA is TGCGCCAGCAGCCCCTCGGGACTAGCGGGGGTCACAGATACGCAGTATTTT.

The chain couples TRBV7-9 to TRBJ1-1; the D is unclear. This CDR3 contains 12 residues. Trimming took off 5 bases at V and 13 bases at J, with 17 bases between the two ends. The germline gives CDR1 SEHNR, CDR2 FQNEAQ (reference sequence). The CDR3 coding sequence is TGTGCCAGCAGCCCCGCGGTTTTGCTAAGTTTCTTT. This sequence encodes CASSPAVLLSFF.

This clonotype was recorded at least ten times. The chain combines TRBV7-2 with TRBJ1-6, with 9 bases fitting TRBD1. V lost 5 bases to trimming and J lost 7 bases; unmatched junction nucleotides: 6. The CDR3 contains 15 residues. CDR1 and CDR2 (germline): SGHTA, FQGNSA. CDR3 protein: CASSQNRGRNSPLHF. The CDR3 DNA follows: TGTGCCAGCAGCCAAAACAGGGGGCGGAATTCACCCCTCCACTTT.

The table lists this clonotype with a few counts. V is TRBV27 and J is TRBJ1-2; a possible D gene is TRBD1 (5 bases). The CDR3 is 14 amino acids. Deletions cut 2 bases from V and 4 bases from J, with 11 bases between. Germline V gives CDR1 MNHEY, CDR2 SMNVEV (reference sequence). DNA for the CDR3: TGTGCCAGCAGTTTAAATACAGGCATCTATGGCTACACCTTC. The encoded protein is CASSLNTGIYGYTF.

This clonotype was observed a handful of times. The gene calls are TRBV2 and TRBJ2-3; 8 bases match TRBD2. V was pared by 7 bases and J by 5 bases, with 14 bases of the junction left unmatched. This CDR3 region has 16 residues. Germline-derived CDR1 and CDR2 are SNHLY and FYNNEI. In nucleotides, the CDR3 is TGTGCCAGCAAGGGGCTCGCGGGGGGCCGGGGAGATACGCAGTATTTT. It translates to CASKGLAGGRGDTQYF. The whole variable domain, remainder taken from reference TRBV2 and TRBJ2-3, is EPEVTQTPSHQVTQMGQEVILRCVPISNHLYFYWYRQILGQKVEFLVSFYNNEISEKSEIFDDQFSVERPDGSNFTLKIRSTKLEDSAMYFCASKGLAGGRGDTQYFGPGTRLTVL.

The V and J genes are TRBV12-3 or TRBV12-4 and TRBJ1-3, with TRBD1 matching 9 bases. The CDR3 length is 14 residues. The V segment lost 5 bases and the J segment 8 bases; nucleotides outside the gene matches: 7. The CDR3 bases are TGTGCCAGCAGTGTCCGGACAGGGGACGACACCATATATTTT. The encoded protein is CASSVRTGDDTIYF.

J is TRBJ1-1 and V is TRBV7-6; possible D gene TRBD1, 5 bases. Germline V gene lookup returns CDR1 SGHVS and CDR2 FNYEAQ. The V and J ends lost 5 bases and 0 bases respectively, with 19 bases between them. The CDR3 spans 17 residues. The CDR3 region has the DNA TGTGCCAGCAGCCGAGGGGCCCAGGGCCTCCTGAACACTGAAGCTTTCTTT. Protein product: CASSRGAQGLLNTEAFF.

This clonotype was seen only a few times. CDR3 DNA sequence: TGTGCCTCTAGTGGGGGATTCGCGGCCAAAAACATTCAGTACTTC. Translation gives CASSGGFAAKNIQYF. This chain uses TRBV6-6 with TRBJ2-4; D may match TRBD1 or TRBD2 (5 bases each). The germline gives CDR1 MNHNY, CDR2 SVGAGI (reference sequence). The V gene lost 11 bases and the J gene lost 1 base, with 18 bases spanning the gap. This CDR3 has 15 residues.